Each of the 27 T cell receptor beta chains below was sequenced from the same sample in a study of shared clonotypes between healthy human individuals. The assay was immunoSEQ multiplex PCR, and TCRdb's table has in-frame clones only and misses some. This table has over a million clones, roughly 96% appearing once. Sequencing was done on a sample of naive CD4+ T cells sorted from blood. Documented subset: CD45RA+ positively selected. These receptors all come from a man aged 25 to 40 in good health.

Concerning this clone itself: Other nucleotide sequences from this sample produce the same CDR3. The chain employs TRBV7-2 and TRBJ1-3, with D unclear. The germline gives CDR1 SGHTA, CDR2 FQGNSA. This CDR3 spans 14 amino acids. Trimming stripped 0 bases from V and 3 bases from J, with 6 bases between. The CDR3 loop is CASSLAGSGNTIYF. The CDR3 bases are TGTGCCAGCAGCTTAGCAGGGAGTGGAAACACCATATATTTT.

This chain links TRBV4-1 with TRBJ2-1; D could derive from TRBD1 or TRBD2 (5 bases each). V gave up 2 bases and J gave up 7 bases, with 21 bases separating them. Germline CDR1 reads MGHRA; CDR2 reads YSYEKL. The CDR3 length is 17 residues. The DNA for the CDR3 is TGCGCCAGCAGCCAATACTCCGGGGCAGGGAGAGTAAATGAGCAGTTCTTC. Amino acids: CASSQYSGAGRVNEQFF.

The chain employs TRBV15 and TRBJ2-3; D unclear. Germline V gene lookup returns CDR1 LNHNV and CDR2 YYDKDF (reference sequence). CDR3 size: 15 residues. The V and J ends lost 0 bases and 2 bases respectively, with 9 bases between them. The CDR3 region is CATSRDRGPTDTQYF. Written as DNA, the CDR3 is TGTGCCACCAGCAGAGATCGCGGTCCCACAGATACGCAGTATTTT.

The chain has TRBV11-3 and TRBJ2-1, with 10 nucleotides matching TRBD2. V lost 1 base and J lost 10; bases outside the gene matches: 4. CDR3 size: 14 residues. Germline CDR1 SGHNT, CDR2 YENEEA. The CDR3 nucleotides read TGTGCCAGCAGCTTAGCACTAGCGGGATCAGAGCAGTTCTTC. It specifies CASSLALAGSEQFF.

V gene TRBV19 combines with J gene TRBJ2-2, with 12 bases lining up with TRBD2. The CDR3 is made up of 17 amino acids. The trim removed 6 bases at V and 7 bases at J, leaving 12 bases unmatched. Germline CDR1 is LNHDA and CDR2 is SQIVND (reference sequence). This chain's CDR3 is CASRSTRLAGVIGELFF. DNA for the CDR3: TGTGCCAGTAGGAGTACTCGACTAGCGGGAGTAATCGGGGAGCTGTTTTTT.

This clone has only one observation. The rearrangement uses TRBV11-2 and TRBJ1-1; 8 bases are a match to TRBD1. Germline V gene data show CDR1 as SGHAT and CDR2 as FQNNGV. CDR3 length: 12 amino acids. The V and J ends lost 5 bases and 10 bases, in that order; junction bases with no gene match: 6. CDR3 amino acids: CASSQRDRRAFF. CDR3 coding DNA: TGTGCCAGCAGCCAGCGGGACAGGCGAGCTTTCTTT.

This clone has just one count. The same CDR3 is also encoded by other DNA sequences in this sample. The J gene is TRBJ2-7, the V gene TRBV7-2; tentative D call: TRBD1 (6 bases). CDR1 is SGHTA and CDR2 is FQGNSA in the germline V gene. This CDR3 contains 12 residues. V was pared by 2 bases and J by 4 bases, with 6 bases between. CDR3 region: CASSLQGYEQYF. The CDR3 DNA sequence: TGTGCCAGCAGCTTACAGGGGTACGAGCAGTACTTC. Variable domain in full (rest from reference TRBV7-2 and TRBJ2-7): GAGVSQSPSNKVTEKGKDVELRCDPISGHTALYWYRQSLGQGLEFLIYFQGNSAPDKSGLPSDRFSAERTGGSVSTLTIQRTQQEDSAVYLCASSLQGYEQYFGPGTRLTVT.

The genes are TRBV5-4 and TRBJ1-2, with 8 nucleotides matching TRBD1. Trimming cost V 0 bases and J 4 bases; bases outside gene matches: 8. The CDR3 runs to 16 residues. Germline V gene lookup returns CDR1 SGHNT and CDR2 YYREEE (reference sequence). CDR3 protein: CASSLGQGREAYGYTF. DNA of the CDR3: TGTGCCAGCAGCTTGGGACAGGGGAGAGAGGCCTATGGCTACACCTTC.

This chain links TRBV28 with TRBJ1-5; 9 bases match TRBD1. The CDR3 contains 14 residues. V lost 7 bases, J lost 5 bases, and 6 bases stayed unmatched. Germline V gene lookup returns CDR1 MDHEN and CDR2 SYDVKM. CDR3 bases: TGTGCCAGCATGGACAGGGGAACAGATCAGCCCCAGCATTTT. Protein: CASMDRGTDQPQHF. The variable domain in full, with the rest retrieved from reference TRBV28 and TRBJ1-5, is DVKVTQSSRYLVKRTGEKVFLECVQDMDHENMFWYRQDPGLGLRLIYFSYDVKMKEKGDIPEGYSVSREKKERFSLILESASTNQTSMYLCASMDRGTDQPQHFGDGTRLSIL.

The genes are TRBV6-5 and TRBJ2-1; a possible D gene is TRBD2 (6 bases). This CDR3 contains 14 residues. The germline V and J ends were trimmed by 5 bases and 5 bases, with 13 bases remaining between them. CDR1 is MNHEY and CDR2 is SVGAGI in the germline V gene. In DNA form, the CDR3 reads TGTGCCAGCAGTGAGACTAGGCGACACAATGAGCAGTTCTTC. This encodes CASSETRRHNEQFF.

The chain is built from TRBV13 and TRBJ2-7; weak D call: TRBD1 (6 bases). Between the trimmed V and J ends, which lost 4 bases and 0 bases, there was a span of 7 bases. Germline V gene sequence: CDR1 PRHDT, CDR2 FYEKMQ (reference sequence). The CDR3 is 13 amino acids. This chain's CDR3 is CASSYRDSYEQYF. In nucleotides, the CDR3 is TGTGCCAGCAGCTACAGGGACTCCTACGAGCAGTACTTC.

This chain joins TRBV28 and TRBJ1-5, with 7 bases fitting TRBD1. CDR3 length: 17 residues. V trimming: 1 base; J trimming: 2 bases; junction bases outside the gene matches: 8. Germline-derived CDR1 and CDR2 are MDHEN and SYDVKM. The CDR3 is CASSLFGYRGRNQPQHF. The CDR3 DNA follows: TGTGCCAGCAGTTTATTTGGCTACAGGGGACGCAATCAGCCCCAGCATTTT.

The chain employs TRBV7-9 and TRBJ2-1, with D possibly matching TRBD2 (6 bases). The CDR3 totals 17 residues. Trimming cost V 1 base and J 0 bases, with 13 bases left between them. Germline CDR1 is SEHNR and CDR2 is FQNEAQ (reference sequence). The CDR3 DNA reads as TGTGCCAGCAGCTTAGGGGACTGGGGGGACTCCTACAATGAGCAGTTCTTC. Protein product: CASSLGDWGDSYNEQFF.

The V and J genes are TRBV2 and TRBJ2-2, with 8 bases matching TRBD2. The CDR3 has 17 amino acids. CDR1 and CDR2 from the germline V gene are SNHLY and FYNNEI. After removal of 3 bases from V and 4 bases from J, the junction contained 10 bases not matched to a gene. The CDR3 nucleotides read TGTGCCAGCAGTGATACAAAGCGGGAGTACGGCACCGGGGAGCTGTTTTTT. Amino acid sequence: CASSDTKREYGTGELFF.

This chain joins TRBV18 and TRBJ2-1; TRBD2 matches 11 bases. The ends lost 5 bases at V and 4 bases at J; junction bases unmatched: 7. Germline V gene data show CDR1 as KGHSH and CDR2 as LQKENI. This CDR3 has 16 amino acids. The CDR3 reads CASSTTSGSGYNEQFF. The CDR3, as DNA: TGTGCCAGCTCAACCACTAGCGGGAGTGGGTACAATGAGCAGTTCTTC.

This rearrangement joins TRBV5-3 to TRBJ2-1; TRBD2 aligns across 9 bases. TRBV5-3 is placed among ORFs of uncertain function. This CDR3 spans 16 amino acids. The trim removed 4 bases at V and 4 bases at J, leaving 9 bases unmatched. The CDR3 nucleotides are TGTGCCAGAAGCCCTAGAGGCGGGAGGGCGTACAATGAGCAGTTCTTC. Its protein is CARSPRGGRAYNEQFF.

This chain uses TRBV7-6 with TRBJ2-1; 7 bases agree with TRBD1. V lost 6 bases and J lost 4; bases outside the gene matches: 15. CDR3 length: 17 residues. Germline V gene data show CDR1 as SGHVS and CDR2 as FNYEAQ. This chain's CDR3 is CASSPHQGVRFYNEQFF. CDR3 sequence (DNA): TGTGCCAGCAGTCCTCACCAGGGGGTGAGATTTTACAATGAGCAGTTCTTC. Drawing the rest from reference TRBV7-6 and TRBJ2-1, the complete variable domain is GAGVSQSPRYKVTKRGQDVALRCDPISGHVSLYWYRQALGQGPEFLTYFNYEAQQDKSGLPNDRFSAERPEGSISTLTIQRTEQRDSAMYRCASSPHQGVRFYNEQFFGPGTRLTVL.

The CDR3 sequence: CASSVGVSGKYEQYF. Written as DNA, the CDR3 is TGTGCCAGCAGCGTAGGTGTTAGCGGGAAGTACGAGCAGTACTTC. J is TRBJ2-7 and V is TRBV9; TRBD2 agrees at 8 bases. This CDR3 contains 15 residues. V was pared by 0 bases and J by 4 bases, with 6 bases of the junction left unmatched. CDR1 is SGDLS and CDR2 is YYNGEE in the germline V gene.

This clone was recorded only once. This chain uses TRBV15 with TRBJ1-1, with D perhaps matching TRBD1 (5 bases). Germline V gene data show CDR1 as LNHNV and CDR2 as YYDKDF (reference sequence). CDR3 length: 14 residues. Trimming took 2 bases from V and 3 from J, leaving 10 bases between them. CDR3 loop: CATSRQGRDTEAFF. The CDR3 DNA reads TGTGCCACCAGCAGACAGGGAAGGGACACTGAAGCTTTCTTT.

V usage is TRBV11-2 and J usage is TRBJ1-5, with TRBD1 matching 9 bases. This CDR3 has 15 amino acids. Germline assignment: CDR1 SGHAT and CDR2 FQNNGV. V was pared by 5 bases and J by 2 bases, with 4 bases of the junction left unmatched. CDR3 nucleotides: TGTGCCAGCAGCCAAACAGGGGGCGGCAATCAGCCCCAGCATTTT. Protein product: CASSQTGGGNQPQHF.

The chain joins TRBV11-2 to TRBJ2-7, with D uncertain. Germline CDR1 is SGHAT and CDR2 is FQNNGV. The germline V and J ends were trimmed by 4 bases and 2 bases, with 18 bases remaining between them. The CDR3 sequence is 16 residues long. In nucleotides, the CDR3 is TGTGCCAGCAGCTCTATCGGTGGATCGAACCCCTACGAGCAGTACTTC. It encodes CASSSIGGSNPYEQYF.

The chain links TRBV28 to TRBJ1-4; D not certain. CDR3 length: 17 amino acids. V lost 6 bases and J lost 0, with 17 bases in between. Germline V gene data show CDR1 as MDHEN and CDR2 as SYDVKM. The CDR3 DNA is TGTGCCAGCAGCGAGCTCGGACTCAGTGCAACTAATGAAAAACTGTTTTTT. Translation gives CASSELGLSATNEKLFF.

J is TRBJ2-2 and V is TRBV7-9; D not resolved. The germline gives CDR1 SEHNR, CDR2 FQNEAQ (reference sequence). Trimming removed 5 bases from V and 6 bases from J, with 16 bases in between. The CDR3 sequence is 15 residues long. This CDR3 reads CASSPRLLRAGELFF. CDR3 nucleotides: TGTGCCAGCAGCCCACGACTCCTCCGGGCCGGGGAGCTGTTTTTT.

V usage is TRBV15 and J usage is TRBJ1-2; D uncertain. CDR3 length equals 15 residues. V lost 0 bases and J 4 bases, leaving 12 bases between the germline ends. Germline CDR1 and CDR2: LNHNV and YYDKDF (reference sequence). CDR3 protein: CATSRDPQDTYGYTF. The DNA for the CDR3 is TGTGCCACCAGCAGAGATCCCCAGGATACCTATGGCTACACCTTC.

This sequence joins TRBV2 and TRBJ1-5; 7 nucleotides match TRBD1. V dropped 3 bases and J dropped 10; count of bases not matched to a gene: 12. This CDR3 has 15 amino acids. CDR1 is SNHLY and CDR2 is FYNNEI in the germline V gene. CDR3 sequence (DNA): TGTGCCAGCAGTGACGGAGGACAGGTTGGATTTCCCCAGCATTTT. Protein: CASSDGGQVGFPQHF.

The chain joins TRBV7-3 to TRBJ1-5, with TRBD1 as a possible D gene (5 bases). The CDR3 contains 13 residues. V lost 3 bases and J lost 5, with 8 bases in between. Germline CDR1 is SGHTA and CDR2 is FQGTGA. DNA for the CDR3: TGTGCCAGCAGCTTCGGAGGGGATCAGCCCCAGCATTTT. Protein product: CASSFGGDQPQHF. Drawing the rest from reference TRBV7-3 and TRBJ1-5, the complete variable domain is GAGVSQTPSNKVTEKGKYVELRCDPISGHTALYWYRQSLGQGPEFLIYFQGTGAADDSGLPNDRFFAVRPEGSVSTLKIQRTERGDSAVYLCASSFGGDQPQHFGDGTRLSIL.

The gene calls are TRBV27 and TRBJ2-7; maybe TRBD1 (5 bases). V was cut by 5 bases and J by 4 bases, with 15 bases left in between. Germline V gene sequence: CDR1 MNHEY, CDR2 SMNVEV (reference sequence). This CDR3 has 14 amino acids. CDR3 nucleotides: TGTGCCAGCAGTCGCCAAGGGGCCGGATACGAGCAGTACTTC. This encodes CASSRQGAGYEQYF.